This T cell receptor beta chain was sequenced during a study of shared clonotypes between healthy human individuals. Naive CD8 cells lacked CD45RO, underwent positive selection for CCR7 and left out terminally differentiated effector memory CD45RA+ cells. Donors comprised healthy HIV-negative adults lacking recent acute infections or vaccinations. Among the donors, all were Caucasian adults who lived in Nashville, Tennessee. For every subset, genomic DNA was evenly distributed across several immunoSEQ plates. Sequencing was performed with immunoSEQ multiplex PCR; in TCRdb, only in-frame clones are kept and a portion is missing. The profile shows over 2,000,000 clones, approximately 92% of them singletons. The V gene lost 0 bases and the J gene lost 9 bases, with 10 bases spanning the gap. The germline gives CDR1 SGDLS, CDR2 YYNGEE. This CDR3 contains 14 residues. This clone was seen just once.

The sample taken for sequencing was naive CD8+ T cells from PBMCs. This TCR was recovered from a man younger than 35 in good health. Some clones in this sample may be carry-over from other donors' samples. The chain links TRBV9 to TRBJ1-6; D remains unclear. CDR3 amino acids: CASSVGRAGSPLHF. The CDR3 nucleotides read TGTGCCAGCAGCGTAGGAAGGGCGGGTTCACCCCTCCACTTT.